This T cell receptor (beta chain) derives from a study of T cell repertoires in cytomegalovirus infection. Study-wide context: CMV epitopes in the study were HLA-C-restricted (recently identified) and HLA-B-restricted (well studied). Study-level findings and limits: Summed frequency of public TCR beta families distinguished CMV carriers with the relevant HLA.

There are many counts of this clonotype. Its target is not known. Each CDR3 protein gets one entry after TCRdb re-called the reads with MiXCR. The sample consists of fewer than 1,000,000 distinct CDR3 sequences, roughly 31% of them appearing once. Per germline, CDR1 MNHEY and CDR2 SVGAGI. The germline V and J ends were trimmed by 2 bases and 2 bases, with 10 bases remaining between them. The CDR3 contains 15 residues. The rearrangement uses TRBV6-5 and TRBJ2-1, with D possibly TRBD2 on 5 matching bases. This receptor was taken from a human donor in good health (CMV status not recorded). Some clones in this sample may be carry-over from other donors' samples. This specimen was cultured CD8+ T cells from PBMCs, taken from culture after CMV antigen stimulation. CDR3 sequence: CASSYRLTTYNEQFF. CDR3 nucleotides: TGTGCCAGCAGTTACCGGCTGACTACCTACAATGAGCAGTTCTTC.